This record concerns one T cell receptor (beta chain) sequence. Germline V gene data show CDR1 as SGDLS and CDR2 as YYNGEE. The CDR3 has 15 residues. Trimming took 0 bases from V and 5 from J, leaving 13 bases between them. Some clones are missing from TCRdb's copy, which holds only in-frame ones; the method was immunoSEQ multiplex PCR. The sample records about 37,000 clones, 70% to 90% being singletons. This entry comes from a study of OX40 agonist ivuxolimab in advanced cancers. The chain recombines TRBV9 with TRBJ2-3, with unresolved D. This sequence was found in an adult with an advanced solid tumor such as melanoma, head and neck, liver or kidney cancer. The input for sequencing was CD4+ or CD8+ T cells sorted from blood, taken in a trial of the OX40 agonist ivuxolimab. CDR3 sequence reads: CASSVGSLGRDTQYF. CDR3 coding DNA: TGTGCCAGCAGCGTAGGGTCCCTTGGGCGAGATACGCAGTATTTT.